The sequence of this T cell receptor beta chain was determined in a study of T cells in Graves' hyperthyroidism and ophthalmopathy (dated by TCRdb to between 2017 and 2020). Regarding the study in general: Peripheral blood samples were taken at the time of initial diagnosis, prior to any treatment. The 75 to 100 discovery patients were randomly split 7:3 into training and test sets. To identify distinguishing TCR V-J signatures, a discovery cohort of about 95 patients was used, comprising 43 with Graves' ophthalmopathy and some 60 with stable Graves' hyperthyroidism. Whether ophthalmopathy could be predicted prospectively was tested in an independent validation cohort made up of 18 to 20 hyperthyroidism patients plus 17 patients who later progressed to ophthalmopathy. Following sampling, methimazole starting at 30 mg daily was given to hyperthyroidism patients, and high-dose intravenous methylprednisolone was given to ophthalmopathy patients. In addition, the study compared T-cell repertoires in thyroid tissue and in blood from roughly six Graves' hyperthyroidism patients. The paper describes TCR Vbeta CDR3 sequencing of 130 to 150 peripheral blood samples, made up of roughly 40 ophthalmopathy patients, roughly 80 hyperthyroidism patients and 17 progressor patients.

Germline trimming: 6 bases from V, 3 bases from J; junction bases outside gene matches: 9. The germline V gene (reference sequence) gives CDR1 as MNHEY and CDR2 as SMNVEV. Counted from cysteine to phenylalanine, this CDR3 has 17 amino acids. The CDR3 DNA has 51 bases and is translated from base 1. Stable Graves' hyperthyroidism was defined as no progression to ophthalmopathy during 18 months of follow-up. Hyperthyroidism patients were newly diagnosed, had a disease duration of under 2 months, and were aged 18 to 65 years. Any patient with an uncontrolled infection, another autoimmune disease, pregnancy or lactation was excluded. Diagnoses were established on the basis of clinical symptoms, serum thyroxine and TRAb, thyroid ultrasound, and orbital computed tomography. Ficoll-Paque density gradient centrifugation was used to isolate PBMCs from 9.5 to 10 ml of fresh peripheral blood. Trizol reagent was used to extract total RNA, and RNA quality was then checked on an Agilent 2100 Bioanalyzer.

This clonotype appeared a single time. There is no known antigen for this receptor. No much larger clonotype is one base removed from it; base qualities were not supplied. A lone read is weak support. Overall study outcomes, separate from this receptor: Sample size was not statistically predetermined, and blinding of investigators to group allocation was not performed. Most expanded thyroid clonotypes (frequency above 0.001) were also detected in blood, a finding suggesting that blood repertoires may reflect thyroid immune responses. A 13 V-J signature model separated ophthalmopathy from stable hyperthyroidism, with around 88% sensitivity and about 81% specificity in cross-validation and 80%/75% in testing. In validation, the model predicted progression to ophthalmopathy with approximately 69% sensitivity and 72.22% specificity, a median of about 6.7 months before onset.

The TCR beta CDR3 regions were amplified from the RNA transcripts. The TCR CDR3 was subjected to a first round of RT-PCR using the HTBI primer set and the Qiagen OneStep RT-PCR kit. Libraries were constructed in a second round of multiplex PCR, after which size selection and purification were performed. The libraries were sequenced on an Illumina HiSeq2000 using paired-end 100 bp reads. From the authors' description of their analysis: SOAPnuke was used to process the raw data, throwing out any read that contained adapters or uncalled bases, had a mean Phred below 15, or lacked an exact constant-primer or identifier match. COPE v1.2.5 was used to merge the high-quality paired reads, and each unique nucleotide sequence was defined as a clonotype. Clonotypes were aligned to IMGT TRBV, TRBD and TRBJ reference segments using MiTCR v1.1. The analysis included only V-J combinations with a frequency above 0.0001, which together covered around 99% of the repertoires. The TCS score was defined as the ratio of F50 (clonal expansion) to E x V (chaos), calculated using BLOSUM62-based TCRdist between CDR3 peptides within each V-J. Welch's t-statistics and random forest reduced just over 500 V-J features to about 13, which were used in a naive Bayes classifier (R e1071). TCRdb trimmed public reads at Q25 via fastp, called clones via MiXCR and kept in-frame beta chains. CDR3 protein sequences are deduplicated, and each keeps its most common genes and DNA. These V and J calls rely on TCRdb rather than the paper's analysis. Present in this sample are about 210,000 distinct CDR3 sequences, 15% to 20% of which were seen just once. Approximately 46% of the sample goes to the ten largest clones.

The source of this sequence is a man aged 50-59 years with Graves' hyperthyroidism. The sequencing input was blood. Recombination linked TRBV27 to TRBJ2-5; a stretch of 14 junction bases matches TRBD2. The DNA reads TGTGCCAGCAGAGGAGGGACTAGCGGGAGAGGGAAAGAGACCCAGTACTTC. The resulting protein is CASRGGTSGRGKETQYF.